This T cell receptor (beta chain) originates from a study of cytomegalovirus exposure and HLA in healthy donors. Whole-study findings and limits: For TCR beta chains, V- and J-gene trimming was later linked to a missense DCLRE1C variant.

A note on this clone: Its antigen is undetermined.

The study ran its PCR with 60 Vbeta and 13 Jbeta primers. The protocol was immunoSEQ multiplex PCR, while the TCRdb copy is restricted to in-frame clones and leaves out a portion. The sample is made up of roughly 69,000 clones, and the top ten hold 1.5% to 2% of it. CDR3 length: 14 residues. V shed 5 bases and J shed 10 bases, with 15 bases lying between them. Germline V gives CDR1 LNHDA, CDR2 SQIVND (reference sequence). The sequencing sample was made of PBMCs. The receptor was isolated from a woman aged 30 to 39 in good health and CMV-seronegative. The V gene is TRBV19, the J gene TRBJ1-6; no clear D. The CDR3, as DNA: TGTGCCAGTAGTGTGGGCGAGTTTTCGTCACCCCTCCACTTT. Protein sequence: CASSVGEFSSPLHF.